This T cell receptor (beta chain) was sequenced for a study of cytomegalovirus exposure and HLA in healthy donors. Study-wide findings and caveats: Within the 90 to 150 validation repertoires, first-cohort TCR clusters tended to co-occur, according to a later analysis.

This clone has a single count. No antigen is known for it. V dropped 3 bases and J dropped 2; count of bases not matched to a gene: 5. The V gene's germline CDR1 is WSHSY and CDR2 SAAADI. The CDR3 runs to 15 residues. The repertoire was sequenced with immunoSEQ multiplex PCR; TCRdb's copy has only in-frame clones and lacks some. The sample includes 280,000 or so clones, 70% to 90% seen only once; the top ten take approximately 0.88%. The clonotype comes from a woman aged 18-29 years in good health and CMV-seronegative. The chain is built from TRBV10-2 and TRBJ1-2; 8 bases are shared with TRBD1. The sequenced material came from PBMCs. The DNA of the CDR3 is TGCGCCAGCAGTGAAAGCAGGACAGGGAACTATGGCTACACCTTC. This gives the protein CASSESRTGNYGYTF.